One and the same sample provided the 27 T cell receptor beta chains below, sequenced in a study of blood T cell repertoires in COVID-19. Here immunoSEQ multiplex PCR was the method, and the copy in TCRdb shows in-frame clones only, minus some. The top ten hold less than 25% of the sample, which has more than 4,000 clones, around 86% seen once. What was sequenced was peripheral blood. The origin of the receptors is a human donor in a cohort sampled during active COVID-19.

The chain is built from TRBV9 and TRBJ2-2; a weak D match, TRBD2 (5 bases). V was pared by 4 bases and J by 7 bases, with 17 bases between. This CDR3 has 15 amino acids. Looked up from germline, CDR1 is SGDLS and CDR2 is YYNGEE. DNA for the CDR3: TGTGCCAGCAGCCGTACGGGATCCGGGAACGGGGAGCTGTTTTTT. Translated: CASSRTGSGNGELFF.

Only one count was recorded for this clone. This chain uses TRBV5-5 with TRBJ2-1; 7 bases map to TRBD2. CDR1 SGHKS and CDR2 YYEKEE come from the germline V gene (reference sequence). V lost 1 base, J lost 7 bases, and 8 bases stayed unmatched. CDR3 length: 15 amino acids. In DNA, the CDR3 is TGTGCCAGCAGCTTGTGGGCGGGAGAGGGGAATGAGCAGTTCTTC. This encodes CASSLWAGEGNEQFF.

The V gene is TRBV28, the J gene TRBJ2-3; a weak D match, TRBD1 (5 bases). Germline V CDR1 and CDR2: MDHEN, SYDVKM. The CDR3 is made up of 14 amino acids. V lost 2 bases and J lost 4, with 10 bases in between. The DNA of the CDR3 is TGTGCCAGCAGTTTACGGCCAGGGTCAGATACGCAGTATTTT. It specifies CASSLRPGSDTQYF.

The chain has TRBV14 and TRBJ2-5; the D gene is possibly TRBD2 (6 bases). CDR3 length: 14 residues. Germline-derived CDR1 and CDR2 are SGHDN and FVKESK. The ends were cut back, 2 bases at V and 0 bases at J, with 7 bases in the middle. CDR3 in amino acids: CASSQRDYQETQYF. In DNA form, the CDR3 reads TGTGCCAGCAGCCAACGGGACTACCAAGAGACCCAGTACTTC. The whole variable domain, remainder taken from reference TRBV14 and TRBJ2-5, is EAGVTQFPSHSVIEKGQTVTLRCDPISGHDNLYWYRRVMGKEIKFLLHFVKESKQDESGMPNNRFLAERTGGTYSTLKVQPAELEDSGVYFCASSQRDYQETQYFGPGTRLLVL.

The chain links TRBV25-1 to TRBJ2-5, with D possibly being TRBD2 (5 bases). The CDR3 has 14 amino acids. V gave up 5 bases and J gave up 5 bases, with 15 bases separating them. CDR1 and CDR2 from the germline V gene are MGHDK and SYGVNS. In nucleotides, the CDR3 is TGTGCCAGCAGTCATCGGGGATCGACGGAGACCCAGTACTTC. Translation: CASSHRGSTETQYF. Full variable domain (outside the CDR3, taken from reference TRBV25-1 and TRBJ2-5): EADIYQTPRYLVIGTGKKITLECSQTMGHDKMYWYQQDPGMELHLIHYSYGVNSTEKGDLSSESTVSRIRTEHFPLTLESARPSHTSQYLCASSHRGSTETQYFGPGTRLLVL.

The chain couples TRBV3-1 (or the pseudogene TRBV3-2) to TRBJ2-1; D unresolved. Trimming removed 6 bases at V and 0 bases at J, with 6 bases between. Germline V lookup: CDR1 LGHDT, CDR2 YNNKEL (reference sequence). CDR3 length: 13 residues. The CDR3: CASSLSSYNEQFF. The CDR3 region has the DNA TGTGCCAGCAGTCTTAGCTCCTACAATGAGCAGTTCTTC.

V and J are TRBV13 and TRBJ2-5, with D possibly TRBD2 on 6 matching bases. CDR3 length equals 15 residues. The germline gives CDR1 PRHDT, CDR2 FYEKMQ (reference sequence). V shed 3 bases and J shed 0 bases, with 11 bases lying between them. The CDR3 nucleotides read TGTGCCAGCAGCTTTGGGCGGGGTGACCAAGAGACCCAGTACTTC. It specifies CASSFGRGDQETQYF.

The chain uses TRBV2 and TRBJ2-3; 11 bases align to TRBD2. The CDR3 totals 16 residues. CDR1 is SNHLY, CDR2 FYNNEI, per germline. V shed 6 bases and J 2 bases; nucleotides not matched to a gene: 7. CDR3 bases: TGTGCCAGCAGCGATGGGACTAGCGGATACACAGATACGCAGTATTTT. Translated, it gives CASSDGTSGYTDTQYF.

This clone counts as medium-sized. The chain combines TRBV27 with TRBJ2-3, with 7 bases aligning to TRBD2. The CDR3 contains 15 residues. With 1 base clipped from V and 2 bases from J, the junction kept 3 bases outside the gene matches. The germline CDR1 and CDR2 sequences are MNHEY and SMNVEV (reference sequence). In nucleotides, the CDR3 is TGTGCCAGCAGTTTATATGCGGGAGTCACAGATACGCAGTATTTT. Translation gives CASSLYAGVTDTQYF.

The chain joins TRBV19 to TRBJ2-1; 8 bases agree with TRBD2. Germline lookup yields CDR1 LNHDA and CDR2 SQIVND (reference sequence). This CDR3 region has 15 residues. The J segment lost 10 bases and the V segment lost 3 bases, leaving 11 bases of the junction unmatched. CDR3 protein: CASSMSSGATREQFF. The CDR3 nucleotides are TGTGCCAGTAGTATGAGTAGCGGGGCGACCAGGGAGCAGTTCTTC.

This clone was detected a few times. This chain uses TRBV2 with TRBJ2-7, with D tentatively TRBD1 (5 bases). Between the trimmed V and J ends, which lost 7 bases and 5 bases, there was a span of 18 bases. The CDR3 is 14 amino acids. CDR1 and CDR2 from the germline V gene are SNHLY and FYNNEI. The CDR3: CASTINRSLNEQYF. CDR3 in DNA: TGTGCCAGCACAATCAACAGGAGTTTAAACGAGCAGTACTTC.

This clone was observed a single time. This chain joins TRBV9 and TRBJ2-5; 9 nucleotides align to TRBD2. With V trimmed by 0 bases and J by 2 bases, 8 bases remained unmatched. Germline CDR1 is SGDLS and CDR2 is YYNGEE. The CDR3 runs 17 residues. The CDR3 DNA is TGTGCCAGCAGCGTAGGTAGGACTAGCGCTCCACAAGAGACCCAGTACTTC. It translates to CASSVGRTSAPQETQYF.

The table lists this clone with a count of one. The rearrangement joins TRBV5-1 to TRBJ2-5; 8 bases line up with TRBD2. J lost 5 bases, V lost 3 bases, and 9 bases had no gene match. Germline CDR1 reads SGHRS; CDR2 reads YFSETQ. This CDR3 has 15 residues. CDR3 DNA sequence: TGCGCCAGCAGCTCCAGCAGCGGGAGCTTTGAGACCCAGTACTTC. Protein product: CASSSSSGSFETQYF.

This clone was found a few times. The chain links TRBV30 to TRBJ2-7; possible D gene TRBD2, 5 bases. The CDR3 is 12 amino acids. The germline V gene encodes CDR1 GTSNPN and CDR2 SVGIG (reference sequence). Trimming left V 3 bases short and J 2 bases short, with 8 bases between. CDR3 in amino acids: CAWSSGPYEQYF. The DNA of the CDR3 is TGTGCCTGGAGCAGCGGTCCCTACGAGCAGTACTTC.

This clone occurred a few times. The chain has TRBV5-1 and TRBJ1-5; 8 bases line up with TRBD1. The V segment lost 4 bases and the J segment 7 bases; nucleotides outside the gene matches: 7. Germline V CDR1 and CDR2: SGHRS, YFSETQ. CDR3 length equals 14 residues. This chain's CDR3 is CASSLQGDYQPQHF. CDR3 DNA: TGCGCCAGCAGCCTACAGGGGGATTACCAGCCCCAGCATTTT.

V usage is TRBV20-1 and J usage is TRBJ1-6; D is ambiguous. CDR3 size: 14 residues. V lost 3 bases and J 4 bases, leaving 10 bases between the germline ends. Germline V gene lookup returns CDR1 DFQATT and CDR2 SNEGSKA (reference sequence). The chain's CDR3 is CSASPGAYNSPLHF. CDR3 in DNA: TGCAGTGCTAGTCCGGGTGCATATAATTCACCCCTCCACTTT.

CDR3 protein: CASKTSGGILETQYF. As DNA, the CDR3 is TGTGCCAGCAAAACTAGCGGGGGGATCTTAGAGACCCAGTACTTC. V usage is TRBV27 and J usage is TRBJ2-5; TRBD2 agrees at 12 bases. V shed 7 bases and J 4 bases; nucleotides not matched to a gene: 7. This CDR3 has 15 amino acids. Germline V CDR1 and CDR2: MNHEY, SMNVEV (reference sequence).

This chain joins TRBV6-5 and TRBJ2-3; 7 bases line up with TRBD1. In germline, CDR1 is MNHEY, CDR2 SVGAGI. V trimming: 6 bases; J trimming: 5 bases; junction bases outside the gene matches: 11. CDR3 length: 15 amino acids. CDR3 DNA: TGTGCCAGCAGCGGACAGGCGAGGTTGCAAGATACGCAGTATTTT. Translating gives CASSGQARLQDTQYF.

V is TRBV6-1 and J is TRBJ1-2; D is uncertain. This CDR3 has 13 amino acids. Germline V gene data show CDR1 as MNHNS and CDR2 as SASEGT. V lost 2 bases and J 2 bases, leaving 6 bases between the germline ends. CDR3 nucleotides: TGTGCCAGCAGTGAAAACACAAACTATGGCTACACCTTC. Its protein product is CASSENTNYGYTF.

The J gene is TRBJ1-5, the V gene TRBV21-1. TRBV21-1 is a pseudogene locus. The CDR3 extends over 17 amino acids. CDR3 protein: CASSKAPGLIPNQPQHF. CDR3 nucleotide sequence: TGTGCCAGCAGCAAAGCGCCCGGACTCATCCCTAATCAGCCCCAGCATTTT.

This clone has a single count. The V gene is TRBV19, the J gene TRBJ2-7, with D possibly being TRBD2 (6 bases). Germline CDR1 and CDR2: LNHDA and SQIVND (reference sequence). The CDR3 contains 16 residues. Trimming removed 1 base at V and 7 bases at J, with 20 bases between. CDR3 residues: CASSIGQVRHAGEQYF. CDR3 DNA: TGTGCCAGTAGTATAGGTCAGGTGAGGCATGCGGGGGAGCAGTACTTC.

In its sample, this clone was seen once. The chain combines TRBV25-1 with TRBJ1-3; 10 positions agree with TRBD1. The CDR3 has 16 amino acids. CDR1 MGHDK and CDR2 SYGVNS come from the germline V gene. Trimming at V came to 4 bases and at J to 5 bases, leaving 8 bases not matched to a gene. The chain's CDR3 is CASSGRQGAERNTIYF. The CDR3 coding sequence is TGTGCCAGCAGTGGACGACAGGGGGCAGAAAGAAACACCATATATTTT.

This chain links TRBV7-3 with TRBJ2-1; possibly TRBD2 for D (6 bases). The CDR3 sequence is 15 residues long. The V gene's germline CDR1 is SGHTA and CDR2 FQGTGA. Trimming pared 5 bases from V and 2 bases from J, leaving 13 bases between. In DNA, the CDR3 is TGTGCCAGCAGCCCGCGGGACTCAACCTACAATGAGCAGTTCTTC. It yields the protein CASSPRDSTYNEQFF. The full variable domain, rest sourced from reference TRBV7-3 and TRBJ2-1, is GAGVSQTPSNKVTEKGKYVELRCDPISGHTALYWYRQSLGQGPEFLIYFQGTGAADDSGLPNDRFFAVRPEGSVSTLKIQRTERGDSAVYLCASSPRDSTYNEQFFGPGTRLTVL.

The rearrangement joins TRBV9 to TRBJ2-3, with TRBD1 as a possible D gene (5 bases). This CDR3 spans 15 amino acids. Germline CDR1 and CDR2: SGDLS and YYNGEE. V lost 0 bases, J lost 2 bases, and 10 bases lay in between. The CDR3 protein is CASSVEAGLTDTQYF. The DNA of the CDR3 is TGTGCCAGCAGCGTAGAGGCAGGGCTCACAGATACGCAGTATTTT.

J is TRBJ2-5 and V is TRBV21-1; whether TRBD1, the table's D call, matches the DNA was not checked. TRBV21-1 is recorded as a pseudogene. This CDR3 spans 14 amino acids. The CDR3 DNA reads as TGTGCCAGCAGCAAAACAGGGGTCCAAGAGACCCAGTACTTC. Its protein is CASSKTGVQETQYF.

This chain links TRBV30 with TRBJ2-5, with TRBD2 matching 7 bases. Germline loops: CDR1 GTSNPN, CDR2 SVGIG (reference sequence). The trim removed 2 bases at V and 4 bases at J, leaving 1 base unmatched. This CDR3 is 12 amino acids long. The CDR3 loop is CAWSPGGETQYF. The CDR3 DNA reads as TGTGCCTGGAGTCCGGGAGGAGAGACCCAGTACTTC.

The chain has TRBV10-1 and TRBJ2-5; no definite D call. This CDR3 region has 13 residues. In germline, CDR1 is WNHNN, CDR2 SYGVQD (reference sequence). V was shortened by 3 bases and J by 2 bases, with 7 bases between the two germline ends. The CDR3 protein is CASSDMRQETQYF. The CDR3 coding sequence is TGCGCCAGCAGTGATATGAGGCAAGAGACCCAGTACTTC.